This T cell receptor (beta chain) was found in a study of blood T cells in healthy people across ages. The CDR3 totals 14 residues. Looked up from germline, CDR1 is SGHDN and CDR2 is FVKESK. Trimming left V 4 bases short and J 0 bases short, with 9 bases between. This clonotype was observed a handful of times. Primed by a sample-barcoded 5' primer and a J-beta primer mix, a second PCR proceeded for about 6 to 11 cycles. In TCRdb, the 5' RACE reads were re-called with MiXCR into one record per CDR3 protein. This repertoire shows about 1,400,000 distinct CDR3 sequences, 42% found once; its top ten account for 7.9%.

The chain uses TRBV14 and TRBJ2-5; the D is unclear. This sequence was found in a woman younger than 30 in good health. Sample: blood. In DNA, the CDR3 is TGTGCCAGCAGCCTCCGAGAGTACCAAGAGACCCAGTACTTC. Its protein product is CASSLREYQETQYF.